The present TCR beta chain was sequenced within a study of cytomegalovirus exposure and HLA in healthy donors. This PCR relied on a set of 60 Vbeta primers and 13 Jbeta primers. Clones were read by immunoSEQ multiplex PCR, and TCRdb kept only the in-frame ones, dropping some. The repertoire has 200,000 to 250,000 clones, around 85% of them found once; the top ten carry 1.7%. CDR3 size: 17 residues. Per germline, CDR1 MDHEN and CDR2 SYDVKM. V was trimmed by 3 bases and J by 0 bases, leaving 14 bases between them. The chain recombines TRBV28 with TRBJ1-4; D remains unclear. The receptor was derived from a man between 45 and 60 years old in good health and CMV-seronegative. Sequencing input: PBMCs. The CDR3 DNA sequence: TGTGCCAGCAGTTTTGTGACACCCCTCGCAACTAATGAAAAACTGTTTTTT. Translating it yields CASSFVTPLATNEKLFF. Combining the CDR3 with reference TRBV28 and TRBJ1-4 gives the whole variable domain DVKVTQSSRYLVKRTGEKVFLECVQDMDHENMFWYRQDPGLGLRLIYFSYDVKMKEKGDIPEGYSVSREKKERFSLILESASTNQTSMYLCASSFVTPLATNEKLFFGSGTQLSVL.